The entry that follows covers one TCR beta chain sequence. These data belong to a study of human T cells and chemical hapten exposure. Whole-study context: Subjects had 2% DPC placed on roughly 2 cm by roughly 2 cm of upper inner arm skin for sensitization. Patch testing placed 0.01% DPC on the upper back, with readings at 6 days.

This CDR3 has 16 amino acids. The germline V gene has CDR1 SGHRS and CDR2 YFSETQ. Trimming shortened V by 4 bases and J by 5 bases, and 22 bases separated the two germline ends. TCRdb itself ran the RACE reads through MiXCR, one entry per CDR3 protein. The sample holds under 60,000 distinct CDR3 sequences, 8% to 13% seen once. Time point indicated: patch test 1, 2 weeks after DPC sensitization. As to treatment: therapeutic diphenylcyclopropenone sensitization with weekly scalp DPC. Whole blood, unfractionated, served as the material for total RNA extraction. Blood was collected ahead of every patch test applied. Every donor had alopecia and was 18 to 70 years old; all were suitable for DPC.

The chain couples TRBV5-1 to TRBJ2-7, with D perhaps matching TRBD2 (6 bases). The clonotype was recovered from a woman in her thirties or forties with alopecia areata. Some clones in this sample may be carry-over from other donors' samples. Sequenced here: whole blood, sampled in connection with sensitization to the hapten diphenylcyclopropenone (DPC). The CDR3 DNA sequence: TGCGCCAGCAGCCCCCCGACGGGGGAAGCCTTTGACGAGCAGTACTTC. Its translation is CASSPPTGEAFDEQYF.